In this sample, the clone carrying this T cell receptor (beta chain) turned up many times. Its antigen is unidentified. CDR1 is SGHVS, CDR2 FQNEAQ, per germline. The CDR3 runs to 15 residues. With 5 bases removed from V and 3 bases from J, the gap between germline ends came to 14 bases. This sample was taken from a study of CD8+CD57+ T cells in acquired aplastic anemia. Study-wide context: Sorted cells (CD4+ and CD8+) yielded DNA amounts that averaged about 2.9 ug. Broader study findings: The same twenty-nine CD8+ CDR3 sequences occurred in patients and in controls.

According to the study, genomic DNA was the template for TCR beta VDJ and CDR3 profiling. One entry per CDR3 protein results from TCRdb running MiXCR on the reads. The data contain 250,000 to 300,000 distinct CDR3 sequences, about 56% of them singletons. The sequence derives from a human donor with severe aplastic anemia or a healthy control (not recorded which). The chain combines TRBV7-8 with TRBJ1-5; D is perhaps TRBD1 (6 bases). The sequencing input was sorted CD4+, CD8+, or CD8+CD57+ T cells (not recorded which) from PBMCs. The CDR3 reads CASSITGSPNQPQHF. The CDR3 DNA follows: TGTGCCAGCAGCATAACAGGGTCCCCCAATCAGCCCCAGCATTTT.